The clone carrying this T cell receptor (beta chain) was seen only once. The antigen remains undetermined. The data originate from a study of T-cell reconstitution after alpha-beta-depleted transplantation in children. Construction of the TCRbeta library involved unique molecular identifiers. TCRdb used MiXCR to reprocess the PCR reads, holding one entry per CDR3 protein. This sample has about 250,000 distinct CDR3 sequences, with 24% found just once. The V end lost 2 bases, the J end lost 4 bases, and 15 bases lay between the germline ends. The CDR3 contains 15 residues. Germline V gene sequence: CDR1 MNHEY, CDR2 SMNVEV (reference sequence). Study-level points and caveats: Surviving thymic progenitors and recipient T cells were the source of high TCRbeta diversity at day 60 in some patients.

The chain is built from TRBV27 and TRBJ2-7; no firm D call. The clonotype was recovered from a female patient aged 2 to 10 who had a stem cell transplant for congenital amegakaryocytic thrombocytopenia, so the T cells may come from the graft donor. This sample comprised PBMCs, mostly from graft donor cells, obtained 360 days after TCRalphabeta/CD19-depleted stem cell transplant. The CDR3 loop reads CASSLSRRSTYEQYF. The DNA of the CDR3 is TGTGCCAGCAGTTTAAGTCGGCGGTCGACGTACGAGCAGTACTTC.